Reported below is one TCR beta chain. These data originate in a study of blood T cell repertoires in COVID-19. About the research overall: The analysed material was cDNA or gDNA that came from T cells, B-cell-depleted T cells, or PBMCs.

Method: immunoSEQ multiplex PCR; TCRdb's copy keeps in-frame clones and lacks some. The data contain fewer than 350,000 clones, roughly 87% of them singletons. Germline CDR1 reads LNHDA; CDR2 reads SQIVND (reference sequence). The CDR3 sequence is 14 residues long. J gave up 4 bases and V 6 bases, and 5 bases lay outside the gene matches. V gene TRBV19 combines with J gene TRBJ1-4; 7 positions agree with TRBD1. The sequencing sample was made of peripheral blood. This sequence was found in a woman in her sixties or seventies with COVID-19, enrolled during active disease. CDR3 residues: CASSRGQSNEKLFF. In nucleotides, the CDR3 is TGTGCCAGTAGCCGGGGACAGAGTAATGAAAAACTGTTTTTT.